This TCR beta chain was documented in a study of T cell responses to AZD1222 COVID-19 vaccine (dated by TCRdb to the early 2020s). Broadly, across the study: A total of about 250 trial participants underwent TCR sequencing, of whom about 210 had received two doses of AZD1222 and 26 had received two doses of the MenACWY control vaccine. Enrollment into the trials was organized by age into subgroups of 18-55, 56-69 and 70-plus years, and those subgroups contained roughly 160, 29 and 62 TCR-sequenced participants, respectively. Overall results and qualifications from the work: In the small 56-69-year group, the increase in depth fell short of significance, most likely because of low power. No day 14 peak-response samples were available, so repertoires were characterized only after the peak T cell response. Reportedly, close to half of the unique spike-specific TCRs recognized epitopes lying outside the regions that are mutated in the B.1.351 and B.1.1.7 variants. Conclusions about previously exposed vaccinees are limited because only five or six AZD1222 recipients were SARS-CoV-2 seropositive at baseline. After two AZD1222 doses, both the breadth and the depth of spike-specific TCRs were significantly higher than at day 0 and than in MenACWY recipients. Most participants were white British and females outnumbered males, and the authors suggested that clonal diversity may have been underestimated. The whole spike protein was spanned by vaccine-associated CD4 TCRs, and dominant responses were seen in regions 160-218 and 743-854.

The germline V gene sets CDR1 to MNHEY and CDR2 to SVGAGI. Its CDR3 holds 13 amino acids, cysteine through phenylalanine. Just the 39-base CDR3 DNA is kept, in frame starting at base 1. Trimming removed 5 bases from V and 6 bases from J, leaving 14 bases between the germline ends. The time point label for this specimen denotes: about 28 days (+/-7) after the second vaccine dose. Because spike-specific TCR depth and breadth did not differ between the two schedules, AZD1222 recipients who got a second dose at roughly 4 weeks were pooled with those who got a second dose at roughly 12 weeks. Vaccinee samples were obtained from the UK trials COV001 and COV002, which included a single-blind randomized controlled phase 2/3 trial of AZD1222 (ChAdOx1 nCoV-19) in healthy adults. For TCRbeta chain sequencing, PBMC samples were collected from trial participants at day 0 and at day 28 after the second dose. On this clone: There is no known antigen for this receptor. No base-level quality is on record; no much larger clone is a single base apart.

The CDR3 regions of human TCRbeta chains were analyzed by immunosequencing. The paper's data handling went like this. TCRs in the repertoires were compared against a reference library of SARS-CoV-2-specific TCRs that had been generated with the MIRA antigen-specificity platform. Breadth meant the fraction of unique TCRs that were SARS-CoV-2-associated, whereas depth meant the fraction of total T cells that were SARS-CoV-2-associated. Using the MIRA data, each spike-specific TCR was mapped to the spike region that the TCR reacts to and placed in a CD4 or CD8 class. Log10-transformed breadth and depth values were compared by one-way ANOVA with Sidak's multiple comparisons tests. TCRdb carries this immuneACCESS record with in-frame sequences only. Its versions omit some clonotypes, under half of them owing to an unresolved V gene in the studies checked, with the rest unexplained. V and J calls and clone size are as listed in that table; D and trimming were resolved from the DNA. The sample table contains 150,000 to 200,000 clones; only one count was recorded for roughly 87% of them. Around 1% of the sample rests with the top ten.

Source: peripheral blood, taken 28 days after the second AZD1222 dose. The V and J genes are TRBV6-5 and TRBJ2-7; 5 matching bases give a weak D call of TRBD2. The receptor's source is an adult who received the AZD1222 COVID-19 vaccine. The CDR3 protein sequence reads: CASSPVPEGEQYF. The nucleotide sequence reads TGTGCCAGCAGTCCTGTCCCCGAGGGCGAGCAGTACTTC.